Presented here are 22 T cell receptor beta chains from one specimen sequenced in a study of T-cell reconstitution after alpha-beta-depleted transplantation in children. Researchers prepared the TCRbeta library using unique molecular identifiers, the study reports. TCRdb processed the PCR reads anew with MiXCR; each CDR3 protein has one entry. The sample contains about 610,000 distinct CDR3 sequences, roughly a tenth of which appear only once. The starting material was PBMCs from the stem cell graft donor, obtained from the stem cell graft. These receptors originate from a human donor who donated a stem cell graft to a child with acute myeloid leukemia.

The chain recombines TRBV30 with TRBJ2-7; weak D call: TRBD1 (6 bases). CDR3 length equals 15 residues. Trimming stripped 0 bases from V and 0 bases from J, with 12 bases between. Germline V gives CDR1 GTSNPN, CDR2 SVGIG (reference sequence). CDR3 in amino acids: CAWSVRGSLSYEQYF. In nucleotides, the CDR3 is TGTGCCTGGAGTGTTAGGGGGTCCCTCTCCTACGAGCAGTACTTC.

The J gene is TRBJ2-3, the V gene TRBV20-1, with TRBD2 matching over 10 bases. Per the germline V gene, CDR1 is DFQATT and CDR2 is SNEGSKA (reference sequence). This CDR3 comprises 17 residues. V gave up 3 bases and J gave up 3 bases; unmatched junction bases: 12. The CDR3: CSASVGSGRARTDTQYF. The CDR3 DNA sequence: TGCAGTGCTAGTGTCGGCAGCGGGAGGGCCCGTACAGATACGCAGTATTTT.

This clonotype has just a few counts. The V gene is TRBV12-3 or TRBV12-4, the J gene TRBJ2-1, with D possibly matching TRBD2 (5 bases). The CDR3 totals 15 residues. Trimming shortened V by 5 bases and J by 7 bases, and 18 bases separated the two germline ends. DNA for the CDR3: TGTGCCAGCAGTGCGAGAAACGAGCGGAATAATGAGCAGTTCTTC. Translating it yields CASSARNERNNEQFF.

Of note for this clonotype: A much larger clonotype is one base distant, so this may be a read error. CDR3 residues: CSAREGREEKPFF. The CDR3 nucleotides read TGCAGTGCTAGAGAGGGCAGGGAGGAAAAACCGTTTTTT. The gene calls are TRBV20-1 and TRBJ1-4, with D possibly being TRBD1 (5 bases). The length of the CDR3 is 13 residues. The germline CDR1 and CDR2 sequences are DFQATT and SNEGSKA (reference sequence).

J is TRBJ2-1 and V is TRBV6-5, with TRBD1 matching over 8 bases. This CDR3 is 15 amino acids long. Per germline, CDR1 MNHEY and CDR2 SVGAGI. The V gene end was trimmed by 2 bases and the J gene end by 9 bases; junction bases not matched to a gene: 9. CDR3 loop: CASSYAGGRLGEQFF. The CDR3 nucleotides are TGTGCCAGCAGTTACGCAGGGGGCCGGTTAGGTGAGCAGTTCTTC.

This clonotype was seen many times. CDR3 amino acids: CSVEGLAGTLAKNIQYF. The CDR3 DNA is TGCAGCGTTGAGGGACTAGCGGGTACGCTAGCCAAAAACATTCAGTACTTC. The chain has TRBV29-1 and TRBJ2-4; 12 bases are a match to TRBD2. Losses at the gene ends were 3 bases for V and 0 bases for J; bases not matched to a gene: 6. The CDR3 runs 17 residues. In germline, CDR1 is SQVTM, CDR2 ANQGSEA.

This clonotype was observed a few times. The V call is TRBV15, the J call TRBJ1-5, with 9 bases matching TRBD1. This CDR3 has 15 amino acids. V shed 1 base and J 7 bases; nucleotides not matched to a gene: 5. The germline CDR1 and CDR2 sequences are LNHNV and YYDKDF (reference sequence). The CDR3 region is CATSRGTGVGQPQHF. The CDR3 region has the DNA TGTGCCACCAGCAGAGGGACAGGGGTCGGGCAGCCCCAGCATTTT.

This clonotype came up a few times. The chain couples TRBV12-3 or TRBV12-4 to TRBJ2-6; D assignment may be TRBD1 or TRBD2 (5 bases each). Deletions cut 7 bases from V and 0 bases from J, with 13 bases between. This CDR3 has 16 residues. CDR3 in DNA: TGTGCCAGCAACGAGGGGCGTATCTCTGGGGCCAACGTCCTGACTTTC. It yields the protein CASNEGRISGANVLTF.

This clonotype occurred many times. The rearrangement uses TRBV6-1 and TRBJ2-1, with D unclear. This CDR3 has 13 residues. The V and J ends lost 4 bases and 6 bases respectively, with 10 bases between them. CDR1 and CDR2 from the germline V gene are MNHNS and SASEGT. CDR3 sequence (DNA): TGTGCCAGCAGTGTGGGCTACCTCAATGAGCAGTTCTTC. Translation gives CASSVGYLNEQFF.

The table lists this clonotype with a few counts. The V gene is TRBV24-1, the J gene TRBJ1-2, with D uncertain. This CDR3 has 15 amino acids. In germline, CDR1 is KGHDR, CDR2 SFDVKD. Trimming left V 4 bases short and J 7 bases short, with 18 bases between. The CDR3 DNA follows: TGTGCCACCAGTGAACACGGACTAATCCCGAGTGGCTACACCTTC. Translated: CATSEHGLIPSGYTF.

In this sample, this clonotype turned up many times. V gene TRBV3-1 combines with J gene TRBJ1-5, with D unresolved. This CDR3 has 13 amino acids. V lost 5 bases to trimming and J lost 3 bases, with 8 bases between them. Germline lookup yields CDR1 LGHDT and CDR2 YNNKEL (reference sequence). In DNA form, the CDR3 reads TGTGCCAGCAGCACCACGCCCAATCAGCCCCAGCATTTT. As protein: CASSTTPNQPQHF.

This clonotype was observed a handful of times. The chain recombines TRBV12-3 or TRBV12-4 with TRBJ2-7; TRBD2 matches 9 bases. J was trimmed by 6 bases and V by 3 bases; bases with no gene match: 9. The CDR3 runs to 15 residues. CDR3 sequence reads: CASSFEEREALEQYF. CDR3 nucleotides: TGTGCCAGCAGTTTTGAGGAGCGGGAGGCGCTCGAGCAGTACTTC.

A few counts support this clonotype. The rearrangement links TRBV9 to TRBJ2-2; D is possibly TRBD1 (6 bases). The CDR3 has 16 residues. Germline CDR1 and CDR2: SGDLS and YYNGEE. V lost 0 bases to trimming and J lost 5 bases, with 14 bases between them. CDR3 nucleotides: TGTGCCAGCAGCGTAGGCGGACAGCCAAATACCGGGGAGCTGTTTTTT. Its translation is CASSVGGQPNTGELFF. Looking up the rest from reference TRBV9 and TRBJ2-2 gives the full variable domain: DSGVTQTPKHLITATGQRVTLRCSPRSGDLSVYWYQQSLDQGLQFLIQYYNGEERAKGNILERFSAQQFPDLHSELNLSSLELGDSALYFCASSVGGQPNTGELFFGEGSRLTVL.

Turning to this clonotype: One junction end disagrees with the germline gene, perhaps due to a read error. The CDR3: CASCLSGSNQPQHF. The CDR3 nucleotides read TGTGCCAGCTGTTTATCAGGGAGCAATCAGCCCCAGCATTTT. The chain joins TRBV12-3 or TRBV12-4 to TRBJ1-5, with D tentatively TRBD1 (5 bases). This CDR3 contains 14 residues.

CDR3: CSVRRGASAYNEQFF. DNA of the CDR3: TGCAGCGTTCGTCGTGGGGCCTCCGCCTACAATGAGCAGTTCTTC. J is TRBJ2-1 and V is TRBV29-1; tentatively, D is TRBD1 (5 bases). Germline CDR1 SQVTM, CDR2 ANQGSEA. V lost 5 bases and J lost 2, with 16 bases in between. The CDR3 is 15 amino acids.

In its sample, this clonotype was seen many times. The chain uses TRBV29-1 and TRBJ1-4; TRBD1 aligns across 8 bases. The CDR3 is 15 residues long. Germline V gene data show CDR1 as SQVTM and CDR2 as ANQGSEA. Trimming removed 3 bases from V and 7 bases from J; junction bases left unmatched: 10. CDR3 nucleotides: TGCAGCGTTGAGTTCCGACAGGGGTCTGGTGAAAAACTGTTTTTT. This translates into CSVEFRQGSGEKLFF.

This clonotype has a count of ten or more. The chain joins TRBV9 to TRBJ2-7, with 8 bases matching TRBD1. V lost 4 bases to trimming and J lost 3 bases; unmatched junction nucleotides: 3. The length of the CDR3 is 13 residues. The germline gives CDR1 SGDLS, CDR2 YYNGEE. The DNA for the CDR3 is TGTGCCAGCAGCTCCGGGACAGGCTACGAGCAGTACTTC. Translation: CASSSGTGYEQYF.

The sample holds a few counts of this clonotype. This chain joins TRBV4-3 and TRBJ2-7, with 8 bases lining up with TRBD2. The germline V gene encodes CDR1 LGHNA and CDR2 YSLEER. V shed 5 bases and J 1 base; nucleotides not matched to a gene: 7. This CDR3 has 15 amino acids. The CDR3 spells CASSSARGDSYEQYF. CDR3 nucleotides: TGCGCCAGCAGCTCCGCGCGGGGGGATTCCTACGAGCAGTACTTC.

This chain connects TRBV7-8 to TRBJ2-7; 12 nucleotides line up with TRBD2. Trimming removed 5 bases from V and 3 bases from J; junction bases left unmatched: 8. Germline CDR1 and CDR2: SGHVS and FQNEAQ. The CDR3 totals 16 residues. CDR3 amino acids: CASSPMGTSGFYEQYF. The CDR3 bases are TGTGCCAGCAGCCCGATGGGGACTAGCGGGTTCTACGAGCAGTACTTC.

This clonotype was observed many times. The V gene is TRBV27, the J gene TRBJ1-1; 7 nucleotides line up with TRBD1. The CDR3 is 14 residues long. Germline V gene sequence: CDR1 MNHEY, CDR2 SMNVEV (reference sequence). V trimming: 4 bases; J trimming: 3 bases; junction bases outside the gene matches: 5. The CDR3 here is CASSSRQGYTEAFF. CDR3 nucleotides: TGTGCCAGCAGTTCGCGACAGGGCTACACTGAAGCTTTCTTT.

V is TRBV7-2 and J is TRBJ2-4, with 7 nucleotides matching TRBD2. The CDR3 contains 15 residues. J gave up 6 bases and V 1 base, and 6 bases lay outside the gene matches. The germline gives CDR1 SGHTA, CDR2 FQGNSA. The CDR3 DNA sequence: TGTGCCAGCAGCTTAGTGGGTAGCGGGCGAAACATTCAGTACTTC. Protein sequence: CASSLVGSGRNIQYF. The complete variable domain, with remaining parts taken from reference TRBV7-2 and TRBJ2-4, reads GAGVSQSPSNKVTEKGKDVELRCDPISGHTALYWYRQSLGQGLEFLIYFQGNSAPDKSGLPSDRFSAERTGGSVSTLTIQRTQQEDSAVYLCASSLVGSGRNIQYFGAGTRLSVL.

This clonotype was picked up many times. This chain uses TRBV7-3 with TRBJ2-1, with TRBD1 matching over 7 bases. The CDR3 is 14 residues long. In germline, CDR1 is SGHTA, CDR2 FQGTGA. The V segment lost 3 bases and the J segment 5 bases; nucleotides outside the gene matches: 4. CDR3 coding DNA: TGTGCCAGCAGCTTTCAGGGGACAGACAATGAGCAGTTCTTC. It specifies CASSFQGTDNEQFF.